The 3 T cell receptor beta chains below were found in one sample sequenced in a study of OX40 agonist ivuxolimab in advanced cancers. Profiling relied on immunoSEQ multiplex PCR, and the TCRdb table lists in-frame clones only, not all of them. The sample has some 14,000 clones; over 70% are singletons. The sequenced sample was CD4+ or CD8+ T cells sorted from blood, obtained in a trial of the OX40 agonist ivuxolimab. The receptor source for this set is an adult with an advanced solid tumor such as melanoma, head and neck, liver or kidney cancer.

This chain joins TRBV5-1 and TRBJ1-2, with D hard to call. Trimming cost V 0 bases and J 2 bases, with 14 bases left between them. Looked up from germline, CDR1 is SGHRS and CDR2 is YFSETQ. The CDR3 contains 16 residues. CDR3 nucleotide sequence: TGCGCCAGCAGCTTGGAATATGGCGCTGGGAACTATGGCTACACCTTC. This sequence encodes CASSLEYGAGNYGYTF.

V usage is TRBV27 and J usage is TRBJ2-1, with D possibly matching TRBD1 (6 bases). Per the germline V gene, CDR1 is MNHEY and CDR2 is SMNVEV (reference sequence). Trimming left V 6 bases short and J 6 bases short, with 12 bases between. CDR3 length: 13 residues. The CDR3 region is CASSLNRVNEQFF. CDR3 DNA: TGTGCCAGCAGCTTAAACAGGGTCAATGAGCAGTTCTTC.

This clone was seen only once. The J gene is TRBJ2-1, the V gene TRBV19; TRBD2 matches at 11 bases. Per the germline V gene, CDR1 is LNHDA and CDR2 is SQIVND (reference sequence). V shed 7 bases and J 8 bases; nucleotides not matched to a gene: 10. CDR3 length: 15 residues. The CDR3 region has the DNA TGTGCCAGTACCCCTTTAGCGGGGGGGCCGCATGAGCAGTTCTTC. It translates to CASTPLAGGPHEQFF.